This paragraph reports one T cell receptor (beta chain). The sample holds a few counts of this clone. What this receptor recognizes is not known. There are no base qualities to consult, and no much larger clone falls within one base. This specimen belongs to a study of blood T cell repertoires in COVID-19 (dated by TCRdb to between 2020 and 2021). Study-level background: The collaborator samples originated in the United States, Italy and Spain and spanned the acute and convalescent phases of COVID-19. Where available, HLA class I and class II types were obtained from metadata supplied by the sample provider rather than from assay-based typing. The sample metadata nearly always contained a de-identified subject ID, COVID-19 status, age in years and sex. The repertoires were made available in a free public database intended to serve as a resource for research on the immune response to SARS-CoV-2. Subjects who had been exposed to COVID-19, were actively infected with it, or had recovered from it provided the deeply sampled blood TCRbeta repertoires that made up the dataset. The prospective study material was composed of cDNA or gDNA derived from T cells, B-cell-depleted T cells, or PBMCs. The samples were drawn from the first 160 participants of the ongoing ImmuneRACE study and from 950 to 1,500 subjects provided by 6 global collaborators.

The full study reports these points: The quantity of clinical and demographic metadata differed by source and by participant and was supplied without curation.

Including the terminal cysteine and phenylalanine, the CDR3 comprises 15 residues. Just CDR3 DNA is preserved here, 45 bases in frame from base 1. CDR1 and CDR2, per the germline V gene, are SNHLY and FYNNEI. Trimming takes 5 bases off V and 2 bases off J; junction bases not matched to a gene: 5. TCRbeta CDR3 regions were amplified from genomic DNA using the immunoSEQ Assay, a bias-controlled multiplex PCR. The paper's processing steps were these. The number of nucleated cells in each sample was estimated by amplification of reference gene primers within the assay. To quantify the absolute abundance of each unique TCRbeta CDR3 rearrangement, sequence reads were collapsed and filtered. Productive Simpson clonality was computed per sample as the square root of Simpson's diversity index over productive rearrangements. TCRdb stores this immuneACCESS table with in-frame sequences only. Part of the clones is absent; in the studies checked, under half of the shortfall reflects unresolved V genes, and no reason is known for the rest. V and J calls and clone size come straight from that table; D and trimming were deduced from the DNA. In all, the sample holds 240,000 or so clones, and about 84% of those were seen once. Roughly 1.9% of the sample comes from the top ten.

Participants in the prospective study were aged 18 to 89 years, lived in about two dozen United States geographic areas, and enrolled through a virtual design. Cohort assignment in the prospective study relied on participant-reported clinical history from a screening survey and a study questionnaire. ImmuneRACE Cohort 3 recovered participants were defined by two consecutive negative NP/OP PCR tests, healthcare professional clearance, or symptom resolution. Mobile phlebotomists in the prospective study collected whole blood, serum and a nasopharyngeal or oropharyngeal swab from every participant. Additional blood draws and questionnaires over an approximately two-month period could optionally be provided by prospective study participants. Before DNA extraction, blood samples from the prospective study were shipped at room temperature or frozen.

Recombination joined TRBV2 with TRBJ2-5, with 10 bases matching TRBD1. Sequencing input: PBMCs or T cells enriched from blood (not recorded which). The receptor comes from a woman between 50 and 59 years old who had recovered from COVID-19. For the CDR3, the sequence is CASSRDRGDQETQYF. The nucleotide sequence reads TGTGCCAGCAGTAGGGACAGGGGCGATCAAGAGACCCAGTACTTC.